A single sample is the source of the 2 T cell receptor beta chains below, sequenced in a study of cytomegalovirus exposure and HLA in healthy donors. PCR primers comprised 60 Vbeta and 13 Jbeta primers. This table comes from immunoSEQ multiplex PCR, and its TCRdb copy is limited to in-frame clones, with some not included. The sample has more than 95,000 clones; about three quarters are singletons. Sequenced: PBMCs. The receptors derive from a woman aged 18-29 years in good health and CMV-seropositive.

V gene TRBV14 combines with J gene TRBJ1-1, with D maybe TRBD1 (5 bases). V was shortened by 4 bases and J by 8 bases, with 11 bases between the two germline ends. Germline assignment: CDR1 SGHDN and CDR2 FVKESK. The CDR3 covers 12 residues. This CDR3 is CASSPGGPEAFF. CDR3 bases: TGTGCCAGCAGCCCCGGGGGTCCCGAAGCTTTCTTT.

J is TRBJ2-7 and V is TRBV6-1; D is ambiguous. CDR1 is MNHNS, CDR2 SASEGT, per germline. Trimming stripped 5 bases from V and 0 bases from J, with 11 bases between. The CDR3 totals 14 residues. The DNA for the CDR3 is TGTGCCAGCAGTACCGTCCCCAGCTCCTACGAGCAGTACTTC. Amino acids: CASSTVPSSYEQYF.